This TCR beta chain was sequenced during a study of patients and donors after allogeneic stem cell transplantation. Each CDR3 protein is one row after TCRdb ran MiXCR on the RT-PCR reads. This table has around 170,000 distinct CDR3 sequences, approximately 24% appearing once. The sequence came from a human donor who was either an allogeneic HSCT recipient or a stem cell or donor lymphocyte infusion donor (not recorded which). It is not recorded whose cells these are; they may come from a transplant donor. The sample was blood, either unsorted or a sorted T cell fraction (not recorded which).

CDR3 loop: CATSSRSSWNTEAFF. In nucleotides, the CDR3 is TGTGCCACCAGCAGCCGTTCCTCCTGGAACACTGAAGCTTTCTTT. The rearrangement uses TRBV15 and TRBJ1-1; D unresolved. The CDR3 spans 15 residues. Between the trimmed V and J ends, which lost 3 bases and 1 base, there was a span of 12 bases. CDR1 and CDR2 (germline): LNHNV, YYDKDF (reference sequence).